This T cell receptor (beta chain) appears in the sequencing data of a study of cytomegalovirus exposure and HLA in healthy donors. The PCR used 60 Vbeta and 13 Jbeta primers. Produced via immunoSEQ multiplex PCR; TCRdb's table is partial and in-frame only. The table has about 270,000 clones, roughly 70% seen once. This clone was detected only once. The CDR3 is made up of 16 amino acids. J lost 3 bases, V lost 4 bases, and 9 bases had no gene match. CDR1 and CDR2 from the germline V gene are MGHRA and YSYEKL. The sequencing input was PBMCs. The chain carries TRBV4-1 and TRBJ1-5, with 7 positions matching TRBD1. The source of this sequence is a female donor in good health and CMV-seronegative. This CDR3 reads CASSLFTDRDNQPQHF. The CDR3 nucleotides read TGCGCCAGCAGCCTCTTTACCGACAGGGACAATCAGCCCCAGCATTTT.